This TCR beta chain derives from a study of T cells in Graves' hyperthyroidism and ophthalmopathy. Findings and limits, study-wide: Prediction of ophthalmopathy progression came a median roughly 6.7 months pre-onset.

It was RNA transcripts that yielded the amplified TCR beta CDR3 regions. RT-PCR in the first round (using the HTBI primer set) targeted the TCR CDR3. TCRdb reanalysed the multiplex PCR reads using MiXCR and keeps one entry per CDR3 protein. The sample holds about 560,000 distinct CDR3 sequences; over 15% are singletons and the top ten take approximately 20%. This clonotype has more than one count but fewer than ten. The antigen is undetermined. Per the germline V gene, CDR1 is LNHDA and CDR2 is SQIVND (reference sequence). The CDR3 has 15 amino acids. With 8 bases clipped from V and 3 bases from J, the junction kept 7 bases outside the gene matches.

The chain couples TRBV19 to TRBJ2-7; 13 bases align to TRBD2. The sequencing sample was made of blood. The TCR comes from a woman aged 18 to 35 with Graves' hyperthyroidism. In DNA form, the CDR3 reads TGTGCCAGTCAGGTGGGGACTAGCGGGATCTACGAGCAGTACTTC. Protein sequence: CASQVGTSGIYEQYF.